The 29 T cell receptor beta chains reported below all come from one sample, sequenced in a study of cytomegalovirus exposure and HLA in healthy donors. The PCR contained 60 Vbeta and 13 Jbeta primers. Produced via immunoSEQ multiplex PCR; TCRdb's table is partial and in-frame only. The repertoire holds 220,000 or so clones, with around 83% as singletons. The source material was PBMCs. These receptor sequences come from a woman aged 40 to 50 in good health and CMV-seronegative.

This chain links TRBV4-1 with TRBJ2-3; 12 bases fit TRBD2. Germline V gene sequence: CDR1 MGHRA, CDR2 YSYEKL. The CDR3 has 17 residues. Trimming took 2 bases from V and 1 from J; bases not matched to a gene: 4. This CDR3 is CASSQFPSGRGTDTQYF. The CDR3 coding sequence is TGCGCCAGCAGCCAATTCCCTAGCGGGAGGGGCACAGATACGCAGTATTTT.

The V call is TRBV4-2, the J call TRBJ1-4; 7 bases fit TRBD1. The V gene end was trimmed by 0 bases and the J gene end by 5 bases; junction bases not matched to a gene: 3. This CDR3 spans 15 amino acids. Per the germline V gene, CDR1 is LGHNA and CDR2 is YNFKEQ. The CDR3 region is CASSQEATGNEKLFF. The CDR3, as DNA: TGTGCCAGCAGCCAAGAGGCGACAGGGAATGAAAAACTGTTTTTT.

The V gene is TRBV19, the J gene TRBJ2-7; 9 positions agree with TRBD1. V gave up 4 bases and J gave up 3 bases; unmatched junction bases: 7. This CDR3 has 15 residues. Looked up from germline, CDR1 is LNHDA and CDR2 is SQIVND (reference sequence). CDR3 nucleotides: TGTGCCAGTAGTAGGGGGGACAGGGTTAACTACGAGCAGTACTTC. Translating gives CASSRGDRVNYEQYF. Looking up the rest from reference TRBV19 and TRBJ2-7 gives the full variable domain: DGGITQSPKYLFRKEGQNVTLSCEQNLNHDAMYWYRQDPGQGLRLIYYSQIVNDFQKGDIAEGYSVSREKKESFPLTVTSAQKNPTAFYLCASSRGDRVNYEQYFGPGTRLTVT.

The CDR3 DNA reads as TGTGCCAGCAGAGGGACAGCCACATTGAATCAGCCCCAGCATTTT. Translating it yields CASRGTATLNQPQHF. The chain joins TRBV27 to TRBJ1-5; 7 bases align to TRBD1. The V gene's germline CDR1 is MNHEY and CDR2 SMNVEV (reference sequence). After removal of 6 bases from V and 4 bases from J, the junction contained 9 bases not matched to a gene. This CDR3 spans 15 amino acids.

The chain combines TRBV6-7 with TRBJ2-7, with TRBD1 as a possible D gene (7 bases). TRBV6-7 qualifies as an ORF whose function is uncertain. V gave up 2 bases and J gave up 4 bases, with 12 bases separating them. The CDR3 consists of 14 residues. The CDR3 reads CASSYGRGVYEQYF. CDR3 DNA sequence: TGTGCCAGCAGTTACGGCAGGGGGGTGTACGAGCAGTACTTC.

The chain is built from TRBV30 and TRBJ2-3; 12 nucleotides align to TRBD2. This CDR3 is built from 17 residues. Trimming cost V 0 bases and J 4 bases; bases outside gene matches: 8. CDR1 and CDR2 from the germline V gene are GTSNPN and SVGIG (reference sequence). CDR3 sequence: CAWSVGRLAGGPDTQYF. The CDR3 bases are TGTGCCTGGAGTGTAGGCCGGCTAGCGGGAGGGCCAGATACGCAGTATTTT.

The V call is TRBV4-1, the J call TRBJ1-2; tentative D call: TRBD1 (5 bases). CDR1 is MGHRA and CDR2 is YSYEKL in the germline V gene. Deletions cut 1 base from V and 4 bases from J, with 16 bases between. The CDR3 has 16 amino acids. CDR3 loop: CASSQVGVGGGYGYTF. The CDR3 DNA is TGCGCCAGCAGCCAAGTGGGGGTCGGGGGGGGCTATGGCTACACCTTC.

The V call is TRBV7-9, the J call TRBJ1-6; 8 nucleotides align to TRBD1. J was trimmed by 8 bases and V by 5 bases; bases with no gene match: 8. The germline CDR1 and CDR2 sequences are SEHNR and FQNEAQ (reference sequence). The length of the CDR3 is 15 residues. The CDR3 region is CASSPTTGADSPLHF. The CDR3 DNA follows: TGTGCCAGCAGCCCGACGACAGGGGCGGATTCACCCCTCCACTTT.

This clone showed up just once. The chain recombines TRBV7-7 with TRBJ1-3; possibly TRBD1 for D (5 bases). This CDR3 has 16 residues. Trimming took 5 bases from V and 0 from J, leaving 14 bases between them. The germline CDR1 and CDR2 sequences are SSHAT and FNYEAQ (reference sequence). The CDR3 DNA reads as TGTGCCAGCAGCCTTGGGCAGGGTTTCTCTGGAAACACCATATATTTT. Protein: CASSLGQGFSGNTIYF.

The CDR3, as DNA: TGTGCCAGCAGCCGGGGACTAGTGGAGACCCAGTACTTC. This translates into CASSRGLVETQYF. The chain employs TRBV7-2 and TRBJ2-5; 8 bases fit TRBD2. In germline, CDR1 is SGHTA, CDR2 FQGNSA. The V segment lost 5 bases and the J segment 5 bases; nucleotides outside the gene matches: 4. This CDR3 region has 13 residues.

The chain recombines TRBV27 with TRBJ2-1, with D possibly matching TRBD2 (5 bases). The V gene's germline CDR1 is MNHEY and CDR2 SMNVEV (reference sequence). The V gene lost 4 bases and the J gene lost 0 bases, with 16 bases spanning the gap. The CDR3 has 17 amino acids. The CDR3 DNA is TGTGCCAGCAGTTCCGGATTGCCGGGAAGCTCCTACAATGAGCAGTTCTTC. It codes for CASSSGLPGSSYNEQFF.

The CDR3 sequence: CASSWDRSNQPQHF. In nucleotides, the CDR3 is TGTGCCAGCAGTTGGGACAGGAGCAATCAGCCCCAGCATTTT. The chain joins TRBV6-6 to TRBJ1-5; 8 nucleotides agree with TRBD1. The CDR3 covers 14 residues. V gave up 4 bases and J gave up 1 base; unmatched junction bases: 0. Per the germline V gene, CDR1 is MNHNY and CDR2 is SVGAGI (reference sequence).

Remarks on this clone: Other DNA sequences in the sample encode the same CDR3. The chain is built from TRBV10-2 and TRBJ1-1; D unresolved. CDR1 and CDR2 from the germline V gene are WSHSY and SAAADI. The V and J ends lost 9 bases and 2 bases respectively, with 4 bases between them. The CDR3 has 10 amino acids. The CDR3 loop is CASRNTEAFF. Here the CDR3 DNA reads TGCGCCAGTAGAAACACTGAAGCTTTCTTT.

V and J are TRBV6-1 and TRBJ1-5; D call uncertain. The V end lost 0 bases, the J end lost 0 bases, and 12 bases lay between the germline ends. This CDR3 contains 17 residues. In germline, CDR1 is MNHNS, CDR2 SASEGT. DNA for the CDR3: TGTGCCAGCAGTGAAGCCCTGAGGAGTTATAGCAATCAGCCCCAGCATTTT. Its protein product is CASSEALRSYSNQPQHF.

J is TRBJ1-1 and V is TRBV30, with a weak D call TRBD1 (5 bases). V lost 4 bases and J lost 4, with 13 bases in between. In germline, CDR1 is GTSNPN, CDR2 SVGIG (reference sequence). The CDR3 has 13 residues. As DNA, the CDR3 is TGTGCCTGGAAAATGGGGGGAGGCACTGAAGCTTTCTTT. Amino acid sequence: CAWKMGGGTEAFF.

The chain combines TRBV4-1 with TRBJ2-4, with D possibly matching TRBD2 (6 bases). This CDR3 contains 15 residues. Germline V gene lookup returns CDR1 MGHRA and CDR2 YSYEKL. Trimming left V 1 base short and J 5 bases short, with 12 bases between. The CDR3 loop is CASSQVFQRENIQYF. CDR3 coding DNA: TGCGCCAGCAGCCAAGTCTTCCAGCGGGAAAACATTCAGTACTTC.

V and J are TRBV2 and TRBJ2-5; 7 bases are a match to TRBD2. The CDR3 sequence is 12 residues long. Trimming took 4 bases from V and 13 from J; bases not matched to a gene: 9. Germline-derived CDR1 and CDR2 are SNHLY and FYNNEI. CDR3 residues: CASSVASGYPYF. CDR3 sequence (DNA): TGTGCCAGCAGTGTGGCTAGCGGTTACCCGTACTTC.

The chain uses TRBV2 and TRBJ2-1, with 11 bases matching TRBD2. The ends lost 7 bases at V and 2 bases at J; junction bases unmatched: 7. Germline V gene sequence: CDR1 SNHLY, CDR2 FYNNEI. This CDR3 spans 16 amino acids. The CDR3 DNA follows: TGTGCCAGCATGGGGTTAGCGGGAGGGCCCTACAATGAGCAGTTCTTC. It codes for CASMGLAGGPYNEQFF.

CDR3 nucleotides: TGTGCCAGCAGCCAAGTCGGCTCTGGGGCCAACGTCCTGACTTTC. It codes for CASSQVGSGANVLTF. The V gene is TRBV4-2, the J gene TRBJ2-6; D ambiguous. The CDR3 is 15 amino acids. In germline, CDR1 is LGHNA, CDR2 YNFKEQ. V lost 1 base, J lost 0 bases, and 4 bases lay in between.

This clone was observed a single time. The J gene is TRBJ1-2, the V gene TRBV27; 7 nucleotides agree with TRBD1. The CDR3 is made up of 14 amino acids. The V gene's germline CDR1 is MNHEY and CDR2 SMNVEV (reference sequence). V trimming: 2 bases; J trimming: 4 bases; junction bases outside the gene matches: 4. The CDR3 loop reads CASSLQGVTYGYTF. In nucleotides, the CDR3 is TGTGCCAGCAGTTTACAGGGGGTCACCTATGGCTACACCTTC.

V usage is TRBV6-4 and J usage is TRBJ2-1; 7 bases line up with TRBD2. Per germline, CDR1 MRHNA and CDR2 SNTAGT. The CDR3 runs to 16 residues. V shed 5 bases and J 7 bases; nucleotides not matched to a gene: 14. CDR3 in amino acids: CASSQGGFLGGNEQFF. The CDR3 nucleotides are TGTGCCAGCAGTCAGGGAGGGTTCCTTGGGGGAAATGAGCAGTTCTTC.

This CDR3 is CASSFREFSNTGELFF. The CDR3, as DNA: TGTGCCAGCAGCTTCCGCGAGTTCTCTAACACCGGGGAGCTGTTTTTT. The chain employs TRBV11-2 and TRBJ2-2, with D hard to call. The CDR3 runs 16 residues. V lost 3 bases and J 2 bases, leaving 13 bases between the germline ends. Germline loops: CDR1 SGHAT, CDR2 FQNNGV.

This clone was observed once. This sequence joins TRBV4-2 and TRBJ2-3; 8 nucleotides line up with TRBD1. This CDR3 has 15 amino acids. CDR1 LGHNA and CDR2 YNFKEQ come from the germline V gene. V lost 0 bases to trimming and J lost 6 bases; unmatched junction nucleotides: 5. The CDR3, as DNA: TGTGCCAGCAGCCAAGAAAGGGACAGGCGGGATACGCAGTATTTT. It yields the protein CASSQERDRRDTQYF.

The chain is built from TRBV4-2 and TRBJ1-3; tentative D call: TRBD1 (6 bases). This CDR3 spans 18 amino acids. Germline CDR1 and CDR2: LGHNA and YNFKEQ. Trimming stripped 4 bases from V and 0 bases from J, with 19 bases between. This CDR3 reads CASSRERTATLSGNTIYF. In DNA, the CDR3 is TGTGCCAGCAGCCGAGAACGGACAGCCACCCTCTCTGGAAACACCATATATTTT.

The chain recombines TRBV27 with TRBJ2-7; 7 bases are shared with TRBD1. V trimming: 1 base; J trimming: 3 bases; junction bases outside the gene matches: 3. CDR3 length: 14 amino acids. Germline CDR1 and CDR2: MNHEY and SMNVEV (reference sequence). The CDR3 loop is CASSLLGQNYEQYF. The CDR3 DNA sequence: TGTGCCAGCAGTTTATTGGGACAGAACTACGAGCAGTACTTC.

This clone has a single count. The chain joins TRBV18 to TRBJ1-2, with 7 bases matching TRBD1. This CDR3 contains 15 residues. Germline values: CDR1 KGHSH, CDR2 LQKENI. Unmatched junction bases numbered 7, after V lost 2 bases and J lost 4 bases. This chain's CDR3 is CASSPWAGGIYGYTF. CDR3 coding DNA: TGTGCCAGCTCACCATGGGCAGGGGGAATCTATGGCTACACCTTC.

The chain uses TRBV27 and TRBJ1-1; TRBD1 agrees at 8 bases. Germline CDR1 is MNHEY and CDR2 is SMNVEV (reference sequence). J lost 4 bases, V lost 4 bases, and 5 bases had no gene match. The CDR3 has 14 amino acids. The CDR3 loop is CASSSGQGSTEAFF. For the CDR3, the DNA is TGTGCCAGCAGTTCCGGACAGGGCAGCACTGAAGCTTTCTTT.

The chain links TRBV2 to TRBJ2-3, with TRBD1 matching 9 bases. CDR3 length equals 15 residues. After removal of 6 bases from V and 2 bases from J, the junction contained 6 bases not matched to a gene. The germline V gene encodes CDR1 SNHLY and CDR2 FYNNEI. In DNA, the CDR3 is TGTGCCAGCAGGGCCGGGACAGGGAACACAGATACGCAGTATTTT. Amino acids: CASRAGTGNTDTQYF.

The V call is TRBV28, the J call TRBJ2-1; 11 nucleotides align to TRBD2. In germline, CDR1 is MDHEN, CDR2 SYDVKM. The trim removed 6 bases at V and 6 bases at J, leaving 7 bases unmatched. The CDR3 covers 15 residues. CDR3 DNA: TGTGCCAGCAGCCTTAGCGGGAGGGCCGTCAATGAGCAGTTCTTC. This translates into CASSLSGRAVNEQFF.